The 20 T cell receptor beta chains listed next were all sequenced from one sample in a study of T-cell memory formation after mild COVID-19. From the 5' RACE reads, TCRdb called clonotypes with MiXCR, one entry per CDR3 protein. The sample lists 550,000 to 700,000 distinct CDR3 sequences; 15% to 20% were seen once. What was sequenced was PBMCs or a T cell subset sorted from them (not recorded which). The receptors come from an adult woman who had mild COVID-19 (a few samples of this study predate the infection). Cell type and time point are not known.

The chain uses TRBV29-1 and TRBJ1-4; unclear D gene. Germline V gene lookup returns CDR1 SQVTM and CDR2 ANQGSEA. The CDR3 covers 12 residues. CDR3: CAGRGGNEKLFF. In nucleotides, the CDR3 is TGCGCCGGTCGGGGTGGTAATGAAAAACTGTTTTTT.

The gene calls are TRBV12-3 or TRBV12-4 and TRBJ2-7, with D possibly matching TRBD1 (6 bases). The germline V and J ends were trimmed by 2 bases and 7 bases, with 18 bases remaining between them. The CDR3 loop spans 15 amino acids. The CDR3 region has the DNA TGTGCCAGCAGTTTATCCGCAGGGGTGTTGGGAGAGCAGTACTTC. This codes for CASSLSAGVLGEQYF.

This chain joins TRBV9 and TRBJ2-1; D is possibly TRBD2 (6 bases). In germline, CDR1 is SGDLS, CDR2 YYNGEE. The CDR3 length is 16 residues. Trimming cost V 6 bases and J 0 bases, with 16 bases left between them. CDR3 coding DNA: TGTGCCAGCACGACTAGTTCGAGTAGCTCCTACAATGAGCAGTTCTTC. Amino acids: CASTTSSSSSYNEQFF.

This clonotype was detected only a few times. The DNA for the CDR3 is TGTGCCAGCAGCGTAGGGGACAGGGGCTCCTACGAGCAGTACTTC. Its translation: CASSVGDRGSYEQYF. V gene TRBV9 combines with J gene TRBJ2-7; 10 nucleotides match TRBD1. V lost 0 bases, J lost 0 bases, and 0 bases stayed unmatched. This CDR3 has 15 residues. Germline-derived CDR1 and CDR2 are SGDLS and YYNGEE.

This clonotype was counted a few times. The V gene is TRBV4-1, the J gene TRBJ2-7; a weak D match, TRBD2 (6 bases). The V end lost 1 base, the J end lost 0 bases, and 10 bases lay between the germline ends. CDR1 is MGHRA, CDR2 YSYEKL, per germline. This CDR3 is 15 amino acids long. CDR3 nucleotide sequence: TGCGCCAGCAGCCAAGTGAGGGACTCCTCCTACGAGCAGTACTTC. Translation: CASSQVRDSSYEQYF.

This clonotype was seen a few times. The CDR3 reads CASSAQGGGYEQYF. The CDR3 bases are TGTGCCAGCAGCGCACAGGGTGGGGGCTACGAGCAGTACTTC. This sequence joins TRBV7-2 and TRBJ2-7; D is perhaps TRBD1 (6 bases). V was shortened by 5 bases and J by 3 bases, with 14 bases between the two germline ends. The germline V gene encodes CDR1 SGHTA and CDR2 FQGNSA. The CDR3 is made up of 14 amino acids. Based on the CDR3 plus reference TRBV7-2 and TRBJ2-7, the full variable domain is GAGVSQSPSNKVTEKGKDVELRCDPISGHTALYWYRQSLGQGLEFLIYFQGNSAPDKSGLPSDRFSAERTGGSVSTLTIQRTQQEDSAVYLCASSAQGGGYEQYFGPGTRLTVT.

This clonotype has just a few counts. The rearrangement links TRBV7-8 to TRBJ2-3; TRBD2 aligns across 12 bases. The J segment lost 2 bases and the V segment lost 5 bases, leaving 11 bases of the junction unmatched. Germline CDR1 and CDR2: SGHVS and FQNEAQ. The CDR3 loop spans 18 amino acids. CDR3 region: CASSIPSGGASLTDTQYF. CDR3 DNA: TGTGCCAGCAGCATCCCTAGCGGGGGGGCCTCGCTCACAGATACGCAGTATTTT. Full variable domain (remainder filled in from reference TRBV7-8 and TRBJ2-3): GAGVSQSPRYKVAKRGQDVALRCDPISGHVSLFWYQQALGQGPEFLTYFQNEAQLDKSGLPSDRFFAERPEGSVSTLKIQRTQQEDSAVYLCASSIPSGGASLTDTQYFGPGTRLTVL.

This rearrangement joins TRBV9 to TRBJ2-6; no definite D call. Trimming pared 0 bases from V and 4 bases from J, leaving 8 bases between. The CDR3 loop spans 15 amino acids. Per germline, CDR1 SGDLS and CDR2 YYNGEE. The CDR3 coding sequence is TGTGCCAGCAGCGTAGAAGGCCACGGGGCCAACGTCCTGACTTTC. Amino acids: CASSVEGHGANVLTF. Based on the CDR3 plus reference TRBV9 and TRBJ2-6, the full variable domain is DSGVTQTPKHLITATGQRVTLRCSPRSGDLSVYWYQQSLDQGLQFLIQYYNGEERAKGNILERFSAQQFPDLHSELNLSSLELGDSALYFCASSVEGHGANVLTFGAGSRLTVL.

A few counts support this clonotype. CDR3 DNA sequence: TGTGCCAGCAGCCGGGACGGGTACTATCAGCCCCAGCATTTT. It is translated as CASSRDGYYQPQHF. The chain is built from TRBV9 and TRBJ1-5; the D gene is possibly TRBD1 (5 bases). CDR3 length equals 14 residues. Germline V gene data show CDR1 as SGDLS and CDR2 as YYNGEE. Trimming shortened V by 4 bases and J by 5 bases, and 13 bases separated the two germline ends.

In nucleotides, the CDR3 is TGTGCCAGCAGCTTAAACGGAGGGGCGCGGTTCGCAGATACGCAGTATTTT. Its protein is CASSLNGGARFADTQYF. V usage is TRBV11-1 and J usage is TRBJ2-3, with D possibly matching TRBD2 (6 bases). CDR3 size: 17 residues. With 2 bases removed from V and 4 bases from J, the gap between germline ends came to 19 bases. Germline V lookup: CDR1 SGHAT, CDR2 FQDESV (reference sequence). Full variable domain (rest looked up from reference TRBV11-1 and TRBJ2-3): EAEVAQSPRYKITEKSQAVAFWCDPISGHATLYWYRQILGQGPELLVQFQDESVVDDSQLPKDRFSAERLKGVDSTLKIQPAELGDSAMYLCASSLNGGARFADTQYFGPGTRLTVL.

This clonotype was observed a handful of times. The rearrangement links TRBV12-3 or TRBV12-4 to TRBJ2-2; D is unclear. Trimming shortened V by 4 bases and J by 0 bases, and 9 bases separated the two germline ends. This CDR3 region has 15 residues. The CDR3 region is CASSSTSANTGELFF. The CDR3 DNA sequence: TGTGCCAGCAGTTCGACATCCGCGAACACCGGGGAGCTGTTTTTT.

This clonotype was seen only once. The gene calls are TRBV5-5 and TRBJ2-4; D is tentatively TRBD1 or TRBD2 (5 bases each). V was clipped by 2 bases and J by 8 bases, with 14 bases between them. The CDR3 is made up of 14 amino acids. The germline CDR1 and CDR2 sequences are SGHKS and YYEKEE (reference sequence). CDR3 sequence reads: CASSLGPTGHIQYF. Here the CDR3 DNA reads TGTGCCAGCAGCTTAGGCCCAACGGGGCACATTCAGTACTTC.

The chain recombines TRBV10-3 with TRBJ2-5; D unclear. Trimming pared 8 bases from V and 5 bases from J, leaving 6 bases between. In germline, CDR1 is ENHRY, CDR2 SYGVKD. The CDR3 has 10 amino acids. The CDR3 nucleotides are TGTGCCATCGGGTGGGAGACCCAGTACTTC. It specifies CAIGWETQYF.

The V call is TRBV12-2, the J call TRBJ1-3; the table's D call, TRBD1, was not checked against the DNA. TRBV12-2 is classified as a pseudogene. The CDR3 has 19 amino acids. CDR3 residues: CASRLAVRDSQPSGNTIYF. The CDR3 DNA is TGTGCAAGTCGCTTAGCGGTCCGGGACAGCCAACCCTCTGGAAACACCATATATTTT.

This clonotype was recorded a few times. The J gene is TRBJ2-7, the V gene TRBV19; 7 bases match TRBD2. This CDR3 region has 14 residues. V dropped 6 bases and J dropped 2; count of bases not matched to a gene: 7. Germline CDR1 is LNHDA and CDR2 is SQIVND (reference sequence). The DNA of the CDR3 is TGTGCCAGTAGGGGGGGAGGGCCGCCCTACGAGCAGTACTTC. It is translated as CASRGGGPPYEQYF. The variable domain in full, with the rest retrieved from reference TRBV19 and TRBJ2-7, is DGGITQSPKYLFRKEGQNVTLSCEQNLNHDAMYWYRQDPGQGLRLIYYSQIVNDFQKGDIAEGYSVSREKKESFPLTVTSAQKNPTAFYLCASRGGGPPYEQYFGPGTRLTVT.

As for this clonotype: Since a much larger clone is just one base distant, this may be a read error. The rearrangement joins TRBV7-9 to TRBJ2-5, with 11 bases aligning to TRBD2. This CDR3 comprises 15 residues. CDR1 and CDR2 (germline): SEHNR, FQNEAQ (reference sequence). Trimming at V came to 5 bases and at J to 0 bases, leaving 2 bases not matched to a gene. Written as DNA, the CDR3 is TGTGCCAGCAGCCTTAGCGGGGGGGACCAAGAGACCCAGTACTTC. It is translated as CASSLSGGDQETQYF.

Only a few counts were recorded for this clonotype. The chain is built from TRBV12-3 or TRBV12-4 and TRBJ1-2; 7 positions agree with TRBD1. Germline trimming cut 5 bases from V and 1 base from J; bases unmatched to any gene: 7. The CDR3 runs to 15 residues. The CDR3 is CASSQGTAVNYGYTF. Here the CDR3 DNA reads TGTGCCAGCAGTCAGGGGACAGCCGTTAACTATGGCTACACCTTC.

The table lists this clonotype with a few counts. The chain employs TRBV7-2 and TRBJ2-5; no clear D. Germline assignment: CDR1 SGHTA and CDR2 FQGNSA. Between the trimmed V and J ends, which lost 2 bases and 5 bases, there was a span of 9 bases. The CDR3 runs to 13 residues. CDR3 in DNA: TGTGCCAGCAGCTTAAGCACGAAGGAGACCCAGTACTTC. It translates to CASSLSTKETQYF.

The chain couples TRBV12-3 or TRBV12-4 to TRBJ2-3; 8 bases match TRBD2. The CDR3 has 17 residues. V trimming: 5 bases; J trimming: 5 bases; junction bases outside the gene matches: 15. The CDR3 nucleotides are TGTGCCAGCAGTCCCGTCCCCGGGACTAGTTGGGTAGATACGCAGTATTTT. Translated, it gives CASSPVPGTSWVDTQYF.

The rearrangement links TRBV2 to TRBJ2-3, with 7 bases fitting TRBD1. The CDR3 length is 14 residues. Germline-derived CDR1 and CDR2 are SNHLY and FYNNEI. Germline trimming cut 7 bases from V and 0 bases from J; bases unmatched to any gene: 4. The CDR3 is CASNRGTSTDTQYF. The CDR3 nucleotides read TGTGCCAGCAACAGGGGCACAAGCACAGATACGCAGTATTTT.